This is a list of T cell receptor beta chains from one sample in a study of shared clonotypes between healthy human individuals. Clones were read by immunoSEQ multiplex PCR, and TCRdb kept only the in-frame ones, dropping some. Of around 2,000,000 clones in the sample, 85% to 95% were seen once. Material for sequencing was naive CD4+ T cells sorted from blood. The source is a man aged 18 to 35 in good health. Each CDR3 is given with its conserved first and last residue. Each record gives: J gene, D gene, V gene, clone size, CDR3 protein, CDR3 DNA. The D gene is left open where the match is weak. Size tells how often a clone was seen (once, few, many) or the class of an expanded clone, and some rows leave it out.

>TRBJ1-5|TRBD1|TRBV2|-
CASGERTGGNQPQHF
TGTGCCAGCGGGGAGAGGACAGGGGGCAATCAGCCCCAGCATTTT
>TRBJ2-4|-|TRBV7-3|-
CASSSDTRDIQYF
TGTGCCAGCAGCTCGGACACGCGGGACATTCAGTACTTC
>TRBJ2-1|-|TRBV20-1|-
CSATDLNEQFF
TGCAGTGCGACCGATCTCAATGAGCAGTTCTTC
>TRBJ2-2|-|TRBV4-2|-
CASSQGHGRTNTGELFF
TGTGCCAGCAGCCAAGGTCACGGGCGAACTAACACCGGGGAGCTGTTTTTT
>TRBJ2-7|-|TRBV21-1|-
CASSSRTGFHEQYF
TGTGCCAGCAGCTCCCGGACAGGGTTTCACGAGCAGTACTTC
>TRBJ1-1|-|TRBV30|-
CAWSWRGEAFF
TGTGCCTGGAGTTGGAGGGGTGAAGCTTTCTTT
>TRBJ2-1|-|TRBV7-9|-
CASSLQDEQFF
TGTGCCAGCAGCTTGCAGGATGAGCAGTTCTTC
>TRBJ2-2|TRBD1|TRBV18|once
CASSPRLAGGNTGELFF
TGTGCCAGCTCACCTCGCTTGGCAGGGGGGAACACCGGGGAGCTGTTTTTT
>TRBJ2-7|TRBD1|TRBV5-1|-
CASSLKPDRGSEQYF
TGCGCCAGCAGCTTGAAACCGGACAGGGGCAGCGAGCAGTACTTC
>TRBJ1-3|-|TRBV4-3|-
CASSQVASSGNTIYF
TGCGCCAGCAGCCAAGTGGCTAGCTCTGGAAACACCATATATTTT
>TRBJ1-2|TRBD1|TRBV11-2|-
CASSPRGQNYGYTF
TGTGCCAGCAGCCCTAGGGGACAGAACTATGGCTACACCTTC
>TRBJ2-7|TRBD1|TRBV10-3|once
CAITAGTGEGEQYF
TGTGCCATCACCGCCGGGACAGGGGAAGGCGAGCAGTACTTC
>TRBJ1-6|-|TRBV5-1|-
CASSLAEGNYNSPLHF
TGCGCCAGCAGCTTGGCAGAGGGAAACTATAATTCACCCCTCCACTTT
>TRBJ1-6|-|TRBV6-5|-
CASRQSSYNSPLHF
TGTGCCAGCCGACAGAGCTCCTATAATTCACCCCTCCACTTT
>TRBJ2-7|TRBD1|TRBV5-4|-
CASSLVELQGVEQYF
TGTGCCAGCAGCTTGGTGGAACTGCAGGGGGTCGAGCAGTACTTC
>TRBJ1-2|-|TRBV11-2|-
CASSLERQFSYGYTF
TGTGCCAGCAGCTTAGAACGACAGTTCTCCTATGGCTACACCTTC
>TRBJ2-7|-|TRBV6-5|-
CASSYSKGGAYEQYF
TGTGCCAGCAGTTACTCGAAGGGGGGGGCCTACGAGCAGTACTTC
>TRBJ1-2|-|TRBV19|-
CASSIGGQLTNYGYTF
TGTGCCAGTAGTATCGGAGGCCAGCTTACTAACTATGGCTACACCTTC
>TRBJ2-3|-|TRBV14|-
CASSQITDTQYF
TGTGCCAGCAGCCAAATTACAGATACGCAGTATTTT
>TRBJ1-2|-|TRBV14|-
CASSQDVGGYTF
TGTGCCAGCAGCCAAGACGTGGGAGGCTACACCTTC
>TRBJ1-5|-|TRBV5-6|-
CASSFFGVQPQHF
TGTGCCAGCAGCTTCTTCGGGGTTCAGCCCCAGCATTTT
>TRBJ1-2|TRBD1|TRBV6-1|-
CASSEHPKKGQGNYGYTF
TGTGCCAGCAGTGAACACCCAAAAAAAGGACAGGGAAACTATGGCTACACCTTC
>TRBJ1-1|-|TRBV6-5|-
CASSYLLVVVNTEAFF
TGTGCCAGCAGTTATCTCCTCGTGGTGGTTAACACTGAAGCTTTCTTT
>TRBJ1-2|TRBD1|TRBV7-9|-
CASSLRDSPNYGYTF
TGTGCCAGCAGCCTCCGGGACAGTCCTAACTATGGCTACACCTTC
>TRBJ2-1|TRBD2|TRBV5-4|-
CASSLGGLAGESEQFF
TGTGCCAGCAGCTTGGGAGGCCTAGCGGGAGAGTCGGAGCAGTTCTTC
>TRBJ2-2|-|TRBV7-8|-
CASRKDELSTGELFF
TGTGCCAGCAGGAAAGACGAACTCTCCACCGGGGAGCTGTTTTTT